This T cell receptor beta chain comes out of a study of T-cell reconstitution after alpha-beta-depleted transplantation in children. Worth noting for this clonotype: The antigen is undetermined.

The CDR3 length is 18 residues. Germline assignment: CDR1 LGHNT and CDR2 FRNRAP. Trimming removed 0 bases at V and 4 bases at J, with 20 bases between. Findings and limits, study-wide: Where some patients showed high TCRbeta diversity at day 60, it came from recipient T cells and thymic progenitors that had survived. Once a year had passed after transplant, T-cell counts and diversity came mostly from newly produced T cells. Several hundred expanded graft clones reportedly supplied alpha-beta T cells about two months after transplant.

For TCRbeta, the library was prepared with unique molecular identifiers. One entry per CDR3 protein, called by TCRdb with MiXCR from the PCR reads. The table has approximately 79,000 distinct CDR3 sequences, roughly 18% seen once. The chain carries TRBV12-5 and TRBJ2-3; D possibly corresponds to TRBD1 (6 bases). Sequencing was performed on PBMCs, mostly from graft donor cells, taken 360 days after TCRalphabeta/CD19-depleted stem cell transplant. This TCR was recovered from a male patient aged 2 to 9 who had a stem cell transplant for acute lymphoblastic leukemia, so the T cells may come from the graft donor. CDR3 DNA sequence: TGTGCTAGTGGTTTGGTAAGGCAGGGGAAAGCCTCCGCAGATACGCAGTATTTT. This codes for CASGLVRQGKASADTQYF.